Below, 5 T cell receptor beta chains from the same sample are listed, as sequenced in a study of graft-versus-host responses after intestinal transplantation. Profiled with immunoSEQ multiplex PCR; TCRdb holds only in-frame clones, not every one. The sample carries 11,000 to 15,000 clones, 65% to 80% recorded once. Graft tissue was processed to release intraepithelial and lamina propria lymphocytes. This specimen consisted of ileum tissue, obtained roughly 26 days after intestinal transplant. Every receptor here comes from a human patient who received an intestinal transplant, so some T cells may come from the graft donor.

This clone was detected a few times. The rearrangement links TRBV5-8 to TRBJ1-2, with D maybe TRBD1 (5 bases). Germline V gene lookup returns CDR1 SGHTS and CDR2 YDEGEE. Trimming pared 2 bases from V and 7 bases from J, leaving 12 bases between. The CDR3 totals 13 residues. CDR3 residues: CASSFGRGGGYTF. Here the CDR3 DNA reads TGTGCCAGCAGCTTTGGTAGGGGAGGTGGCTACACCTTC.

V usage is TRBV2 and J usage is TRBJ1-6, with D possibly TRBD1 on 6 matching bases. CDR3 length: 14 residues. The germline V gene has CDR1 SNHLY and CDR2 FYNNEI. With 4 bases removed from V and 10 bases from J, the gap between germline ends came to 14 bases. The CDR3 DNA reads TGTGCCAGCAGTGTTGGTCAGGGGTTATCACCCCTCCACTTT. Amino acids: CASSVGQGLSPLHF.

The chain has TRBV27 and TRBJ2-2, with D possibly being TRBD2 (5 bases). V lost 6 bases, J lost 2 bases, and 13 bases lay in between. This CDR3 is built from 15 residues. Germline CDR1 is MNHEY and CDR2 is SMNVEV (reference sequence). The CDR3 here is CASSHWTANTGELFF. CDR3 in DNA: TGTGCCAGCAGCCACTGGACTGCTAACACCGGGGAGCTGTTTTTT.

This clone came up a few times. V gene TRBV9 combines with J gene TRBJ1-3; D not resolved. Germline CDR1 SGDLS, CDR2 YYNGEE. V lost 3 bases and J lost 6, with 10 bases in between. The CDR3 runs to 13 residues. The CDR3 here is CASSAELSNTIYF. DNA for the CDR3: TGTGCCAGCAGCGCAGAATTATCAAACACCATATATTTT.

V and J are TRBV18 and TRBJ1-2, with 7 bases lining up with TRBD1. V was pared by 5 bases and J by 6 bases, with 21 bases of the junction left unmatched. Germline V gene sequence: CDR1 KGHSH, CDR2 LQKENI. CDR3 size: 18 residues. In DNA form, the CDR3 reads TGTGCCAGCTCAACTCAATCCAGGACAGGAGTGACCCGGAATGGCTACACCTTC. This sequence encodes CASSTQSRTGVTRNGYTF. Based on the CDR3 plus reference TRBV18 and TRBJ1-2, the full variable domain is NAGVMQNPRHLVRRRGQEARLRCSPMKGHSHVYWYRQLPEEGLKFMVYLQKENIIDESGMPKERFSAEFPKEGPSILRIQQVVRGDSAAYFCASSTQSRTGVTRNGYTFGSGTRLTVV.